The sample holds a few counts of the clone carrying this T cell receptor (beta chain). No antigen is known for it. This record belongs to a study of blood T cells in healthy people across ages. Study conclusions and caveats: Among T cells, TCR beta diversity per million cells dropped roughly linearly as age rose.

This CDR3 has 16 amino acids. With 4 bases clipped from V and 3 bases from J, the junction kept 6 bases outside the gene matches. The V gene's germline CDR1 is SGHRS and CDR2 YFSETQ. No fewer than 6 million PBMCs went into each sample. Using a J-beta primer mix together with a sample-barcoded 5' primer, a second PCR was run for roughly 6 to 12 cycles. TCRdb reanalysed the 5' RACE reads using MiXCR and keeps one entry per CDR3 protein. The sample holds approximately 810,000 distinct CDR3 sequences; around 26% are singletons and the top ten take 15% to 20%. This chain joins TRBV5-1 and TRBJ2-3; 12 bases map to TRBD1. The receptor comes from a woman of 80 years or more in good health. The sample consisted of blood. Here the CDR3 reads CASSQGTGGRTDTQYF. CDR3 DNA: TGCGCCAGCAGCCAAGGGACAGGGGGCAGGACAGATACGCAGTATTTT.